The 27 T cell receptor beta chains given below trace back to one sample, sequenced in a study of T cell changes during pregnancy in multiple sclerosis. Clones were sequenced by immunoSEQ multiplex PCR, and TCRdb holds only the in-frame ones, with some missing. Of more than 50,000 clones in the sample, 80% to 90% were seen once. This material consisted of peripheral blood, taken in the first trimester of pregnancy. The receptors shown here come from a female donor with multiple sclerosis, enrolled in a pregnancy study.

The gene calls are TRBV18 and TRBJ1-5, with TRBD1 as a possible D gene (6 bases). The CDR3 runs 13 residues. V lost 2 bases and J lost 4, with 6 bases in between. Germline CDR1 KGHSH, CDR2 LQKENI. The CDR3 coding sequence is TGTGCCAGCTCACCAACAGGGAATCAGCCCCAGCATTTT. This codes for CASSPTGNQPQHF.

In its sample, this clone was seen once. The J gene is TRBJ1-2, the V gene TRBV6-1; 10 nucleotides align to TRBD1. The CDR3 is 16 residues long. Losses at the gene ends were 2 bases for V and 3 bases for J; bases not matched to a gene: 6. Germline lookup yields CDR1 MNHNS and CDR2 SASEGT. CDR3 loop: CASSETGQGWDYGYTF. The CDR3 DNA sequence: TGTGCCAGCAGTGAAACGGGACAGGGGTGGGACTATGGCTACACCTTC.

The V gene is TRBV4-3, the J gene TRBJ2-5, with 10 bases lining up with TRBD1. Germline CDR1 and CDR2: LGHNA and YSLEER. After removal of 7 bases from V and 3 bases from J, the junction contained 14 bases not matched to a gene. CDR3 size: 17 residues. The CDR3 loop is CASTPMGDRGNEETQYF. DNA of the CDR3: TGCGCCAGCACCCCGATGGGGGACAGGGGTAATGAAGAGACCCAGTACTTC.

The V and J genes are TRBV7-2 and TRBJ2-3; TRBD2 matches at 13 bases. CDR1 SGHTA and CDR2 FQGNSA come from the germline V gene. V shed 6 bases, J shed 4 bases, and the junction held 4 bases outside the gene matches. The CDR3 loop spans 15 amino acids. DNA for the CDR3: TGTGCCAGCAGTCGTACTAGCGGGGGGGCAGATACGCAGTATTTT. Amino acids: CASSRTSGGADTQYF.

V and J are TRBV21-1 and TRBJ2-7; the table names TRBD2, a call not compared with the DNA. TRBV21-1 is annotated as a pseudogene. CDR3 length: 15 amino acids. This CDR3 is CASSITRDSPYEQYF. CDR3 bases: TGTGCCAGCAGCATAACTCGGGACTCTCCCTACGAGCAGTACTTC.

V usage is TRBV28 and J usage is TRBJ2-7, with D unclear. The CDR3 runs 18 residues. CDR1 and CDR2 (germline): MDHEN, SYDVKM. Trimming shortened V by 5 bases and J by 4 bases, and 27 bases separated the two germline ends. The CDR3 DNA reads as TGTGCCAGCAGTCCTTTTATGGTCCAACAGTCTGGAAGATACGAGCAGTACTTC. It specifies CASSPFMVQQSGRYEQYF.

V usage is TRBV29-1 and J usage is TRBJ2-3, with D tentatively TRBD1 (7 bases). The CDR3 is made up of 14 amino acids. Germline CDR1 and CDR2: SQVTM and ANQGSEA. Trimming removed 2 bases from V and 7 bases from J, with 16 bases in between. CDR3 coding DNA: TGCAGCGTTGAAAAGGAGGGGGCCTATAATACGCAGTATTTT. Protein sequence: CSVEKEGAYNTQYF.

This clone was observed a single time. The V and J genes are TRBV6-5 and TRBJ2-2, with TRBD1 matching 9 bases. With 6 bases clipped from V and 4 bases from J, the junction kept 6 bases outside the gene matches. Germline V gene data show CDR1 as MNHEY and CDR2 as SVGAGI. The CDR3 extends over 15 amino acids. The CDR3 nucleotides read TGTGCCAGCAGCTACAGGGGGCGCGTCACCGGGGAGCTGTTTTTT. It is translated as CASSYRGRVTGELFF.

This chain links TRBV7-8 with TRBJ2-2, with D unclear. The germline V and J ends were trimmed by 1 base and 7 bases, with 4 bases remaining between them. This CDR3 is built from 12 residues. The V gene's germline CDR1 is SGHVS and CDR2 FQNEAQ. The CDR3 nucleotides are TGTGCCAGCAGCTTAGTTCGCGGGGAGCTGTTTTTT. This gives the protein CASSLVRGELFF.

V gene TRBV11-3 combines with J gene TRBJ2-2; tentative D call: TRBD2 (6 bases). V lost 4 bases, J lost 10 bases, and 22 bases lay in between. CDR1 and CDR2 (germline): SGHNT, YENEEA. The CDR3 is made up of 16 amino acids. The CDR3 loop is CASSSPEGRRSAELFF. CDR3 coding DNA: TGTGCCAGCAGCTCTCCGGAGGGGCGCAGGTCGGCGGAGCTGTTTTTT.

The chain's CDR3 is CASSPRTVMNTEAFF. CDR3 nucleotides: TGCGCCAGCAGCCCACGGACAGTTATGAACACTGAAGCTTTCTTT. The chain recombines TRBV5-1 with TRBJ1-1; tentative D call: TRBD1 (6 bases). The CDR3 extends over 15 amino acids. V was pared by 4 bases and J by 0 bases, with 13 bases between. Germline V lookup: CDR1 SGHRS, CDR2 YFSETQ.

CDR3 residues: CASSLFGGLTDTQYF. DNA of the CDR3: TGCGCCAGCAGCTTGTTCGGGGGACTCACAGATACGCAGTATTTT. J is TRBJ2-3 and V is TRBV5-1; D is possibly TRBD2 (6 bases). The CDR3 has 15 amino acids. V was shortened by 1 base and J by 2 bases, with 11 bases between the two germline ends. CDR1 is SGHRS, CDR2 YFSETQ, per germline.

This chain links TRBV6-5 with TRBJ2-7, with D perhaps matching TRBD1 (5 bases). CDR3 size: 15 residues. V shed 2 bases and J shed 5 bases, with 16 bases lying between them. Germline V gives CDR1 MNHEY, CDR2 SVGAGI. CDR3 region: CASSYPRAFPNEQYF. The CDR3 DNA follows: TGTGCCAGCAGTTACCCCAGGGCGTTTCCCAACGAGCAGTACTTC.

The genes are TRBV7-2 and TRBJ2-7; a possible D gene is TRBD2 (5 bases). The CDR3 length is 15 residues. Trimming stripped 4 bases from V and 3 bases from J, with 16 bases between. Germline CDR1 is SGHTA and CDR2 is FQGNSA. The CDR3: CASSSYSGSRYEQYF. For the CDR3, the DNA is TGTGCCAGCAGCTCCTATTCTGGGAGCCGCTACGAGCAGTACTTC.

J is TRBJ2-5 and V is TRBV30, with 7 bases aligning to TRBD2. Germline V gives CDR1 GTSNPN, CDR2 SVGIG (reference sequence). J lost 2 bases, V lost 0 bases, and 6 bases had no gene match. The CDR3 has 15 amino acids. For the CDR3, the DNA is TGTGCCTGGAGTGTCGGGGCGGGGGTGCAAGAGACCCAGTACTTC. The encoded protein is CAWSVGAGVQETQYF.

In nucleotides, the CDR3 is TGTGCCAGCAGCCCCCGTAGTAACCCCGGGGATACGCAGTATTTT. Translating gives CASSPRSNPGDTQYF. The chain links TRBV7-2 to TRBJ2-3; D remains unclear. The CDR3 is 15 residues long. V shed 5 bases and J shed 6 bases, with 18 bases lying between them. Per the germline V gene, CDR1 is SGHTA and CDR2 is FQGNSA.

The chain combines TRBV6-1 with TRBJ2-2; D perhaps matches TRBD1 (6 bases). Germline loops: CDR1 MNHNS, CDR2 SASEGT. Deletions cut 4 bases from V and 6 bases from J, with 12 bases between. This CDR3 is built from 14 residues. DNA of the CDR3: TGTGCCAGCAGTGGACAGGACCGGGCCGGGGAGCTGTTTTTT. This translates into CASSGQDRAGELFF.

The gene calls are TRBV6-4 and TRBJ2-1; 12 bases are shared with TRBD2. V lost 0 bases to trimming and J lost 0 bases; unmatched junction nucleotides: 6. This CDR3 region has 19 residues. Germline-derived CDR1 and CDR2 are MRHNA and SNTAGT. The CDR3 DNA follows: TGTGCCAGCAGTGACTCCAGGACTAGCGGGGCTCCCTCCTACAATGAGCAGTTCTTC. It translates to CASSDSRTSGAPSYNEQFF.

The V gene is TRBV7-6, the J gene TRBJ2-6; TRBD1 matches at 8 bases. CDR3 length: 18 amino acids. V was pared by 2 bases and J by 0 bases, with 6 bases of the junction left unmatched. Germline V gives CDR1 SGHVS, CDR2 FNYEAQ. CDR3 coding DNA: TGTGCCAGCAGCTTAAATGGACAGGGTTTCTCTGGGGCCAACGTCCTGACTTTC. Amino acids: CASSLNGQGFSGANVLTF.

This rearrangement joins TRBV18 to TRBJ1-1; 9 positions agree with TRBD1. The junction had 7 bases not matched to a gene; V was cut back by 0 bases and J by 5 bases. CDR3 size: 16 residues. Germline loops: CDR1 KGHSH, CDR2 LQKENI. For the CDR3, the DNA is TGTGCCAGCTCACCACCGATTCTCGGGACAGGGACTGAAGCTTTCTTT. Its translation is CASSPPILGTGTEAFF. The complete variable domain, with remaining parts taken from reference TRBV18 and TRBJ1-1, reads NAGVMQNPRHLVRRRGQEARLRCSPMKGHSHVYWYRQLPEEGLKFMVYLQKENIIDESGMPKERFSAEFPKEGPSILRIQQVVRGDSAAYFCASSPPILGTGTEAFFGQGTRLTVV.

The J gene is TRBJ2-1, the V gene TRBV5-1, with TRBD1 matching over 10 bases. CDR1 and CDR2 (germline): SGHRS, YFSETQ. The CDR3 is 19 residues long. Unmatched junction bases numbered 16, after V lost 7 bases and J lost 0 bases. The DNA of the CDR3 is TGCGCCAGCGAGCCGGGACAGGGGCTTGGGGTTGGCTCCTACAATGAGCAGTTCTTC. Translated: CASEPGQGLGVGSYNEQFF.

The genes are TRBV4-1 and TRBJ2-1; 11 bases are shared with TRBD2. The V and J ends lost 0 bases and 8 bases, in that order; junction bases with no gene match: 3. From germline, CDR1 is MGHRA and CDR2 YSYEKL. The CDR3 length is 15 residues. CDR3 residues: CASSQDTSGSDEQFF. The CDR3 coding sequence is TGCGCCAGCAGCCAAGACACTAGCGGGAGTGATGAGCAGTTCTTC.

This sequence joins TRBV30 and TRBJ2-1; 8 nucleotides agree with TRBD2. The CDR3 runs to 14 residues. V shed 0 bases, J shed 3 bases, and the junction held 1 base outside the gene matches. Germline V CDR1 and CDR2: GTSNPN, SVGIG (reference sequence). CDR3: CAWSVLADYNEQFF. For the CDR3, the DNA is TGTGCCTGGAGTGTACTAGCGGACTACAATGAGCAGTTCTTC.

The rearrangement uses TRBV5-4 and TRBJ2-7; 10 nucleotides line up with TRBD1. Unmatched junction bases numbered 0, after V lost 0 bases and J lost 3 bases. The CDR3 contains 14 residues. Germline assignment: CDR1 SGHNT and CDR2 YYREEE (reference sequence). For the CDR3, the DNA is TGTGCCAGCAGCTTGGGGACAGGGGGCTACGAGCAGTACTTC. It codes for CASSLGTGGYEQYF.

There are a few counts of this clone. V gene TRBV19 combines with J gene TRBJ1-6, with 9 positions matching TRBD1. With V trimmed by 0 bases and J by 16 bases, 7 bases remained unmatched. Germline CDR1 reads LNHDA; CDR2 reads SQIVND (reference sequence). This CDR3 region has 14 residues. The CDR3 DNA reads TGTGCCAGTAGTATAGATCTGTTGGACAGGGGACTCCACTTT. This translates into CASSIDLLDRGLHF.

V and J are TRBV28 and TRBJ2-3; D call uncertain. Trimming took off 6 bases at V and 1 base at J, with 8 bases between the two ends. CDR1 MDHEN and CDR2 SYDVKM come from the germline V gene. CDR3 length equals 13 residues. The CDR3 nucleotides read TGTGCCAGCAGGACACAAGGCACAGATACGCAGTATTTT. Its protein is CASRTQGTDTQYF.

The gene calls are TRBV6-4 and TRBJ2-1, with D perhaps TRBD1 (5 bases). The CDR3 is made up of 14 amino acids. The V gene lost 0 bases and the J gene lost 6 bases, with 9 bases spanning the gap. Germline V lookup: CDR1 MRHNA, CDR2 SNTAGT. CDR3 sequence (DNA): TGTGCCAGCAGTGACTCAAGGACAACCAATGAGCAGTTCTTC. Its protein product is CASSDSRTTNEQFF.